This T cell receptor beta chain appears in the sequencing data of a study of T cells in Graves' hyperthyroidism and ophthalmopathy (dated by TCRdb to the late 2010s). For context, the study as a whole: Peripheral blood was sampled at the time of initial diagnosis, prior to any treatment. Prospective prediction of ophthalmopathy was tested in an independent validation cohort consisting of fewer than 20 hyperthyroidism patients and some 15 patients who later progressed to ophthalmopathy. In several Graves' hyperthyroidism patients, the study also compared T-cell repertoires from thyroid tissue with T-cell repertoires from blood. The 90 or so discovery patients were randomly split 7:3 into training and test sets. TCR Vbeta CDR3 sequencing of 120 to 150 peripheral blood samples (more than 40 ophthalmopathy, about 75 hyperthyroidism and some 17 progressor patients) is reported in the paper. To identify distinguishing TCR V-J signatures, a discovery cohort of around 98 patients was used, comprising 43 with Graves' ophthalmopathy and roughly 60 with stable Graves' hyperthyroidism. After sampling, hyperthyroidism patients received methimazole starting at 30 mg daily, and ophthalmopathy patients received high-dose intravenous methylprednisolone. Overall study results and their limits: In validation, progression to ophthalmopathy was predicted by the model with 55% to 71% sensitivity and 72% to 85% specificity, a median of approximately 6.5 months before onset. Sample size was not statistically predetermined, and blinding of investigators to group allocation was not performed. Most expanded thyroid clonotypes (frequency above 0.001) were also detected in blood, suggesting blood repertoires may reflect thyroid immune responses. In cross-validation, a model built on a 13 V-J signature told ophthalmopathy apart from stable hyperthyroidism with 85% to 90% sensitivity and about 81% specificity, and in testing the same model reached 80%/75%.

The TCR beta CDR3 regions were amplified from the RNA transcripts. The TCR CDR3 was subjected to a first round of RT-PCR using the HTBI primer set and the Qiagen OneStep RT-PCR kit. Libraries were constructed in a second round of multiplex PCR, after which size selection and purification were performed. Sequencing of the libraries was done on an Illumina HiSeq2000 using paired-end 100 bp reads. From the authors' description of their analysis: Raw data were processed with SOAPnuke, discarding reads with adapters, uncalled bases, mean Phred below 15, or no exact constant-primer or identifier match. COPE v1.2.5 was used to merge high-quality paired reads, and clonotypes were defined as unique nucleotide sequences. MiTCR v1.1 was used to align clonotypes to the IMGT TRBV, TRBD and TRBJ reference segments. The analysis was restricted to V-J combinations with a frequency above 0.0001, which together covered 99% to 99.2% of the repertoires. A TCS score was defined as the ratio between F50 (clonal expansion) and ExV (chaos), using BLOSUM62-based TCRdist between CDR3 peptides within each V-J. Welch's t-statistics and random forest reduced fewer than 600 V-J features to 13, which were used in a naive Bayes classifier (R e1071). TCRdb reprocessed the public reads (quality trimming at Q25 with fastp, clone calling with MiXCR) and kept in-frame beta chains. Rows with a matching CDR3 protein are joined into one entry that keeps the most common DNA and genes. These V and J calls originate from TCRdb's pipeline instead of the authors' own analysis. The sample includes 150,000 to 200,000 distinct CDR3 sequences, with over 7.5% observed a single time. Of the sample, 22% falls within the top ten clones.

Hyperthyroidism patients were newly diagnosed, had a disease duration of under 2 months, and were aged 18 to 65 years. Any patient with an uncontrolled infection, another autoimmune disease, pregnancy or lactation was excluded. Diagnoses were based on clinical symptoms, serum thyroxine and TRAb, thyroid ultrasound and orbital computed tomography. Blood from progressor patients was drawn when they were first diagnosed with hyperthyroidism, before any ophthalmopathy symptoms appeared. PBMCs were isolated from approximately 10 ml of fresh peripheral blood by Ficoll-Paque density gradient centrifugation. Patients classed as progressors first received a Graves' hyperthyroidism diagnosis and then went on to develop ophthalmopathy during follow-up. Trizol reagent was used to extract total RNA, and RNA quality was then checked on an Agilent 2100 Bioanalyzer. V loses 6 bases of germline sequence and J loses 0 bases, and the interval between the two ends is 6 bases. CDR1 and CDR2 are drawn from the germline V gene (reference sequence): DFQATT, SNEGSKA. The CDR3, cysteine through phenylalanine, is 12 amino acids long. CDR3 DNA only is kept here, 36 bases in frame from base 1.

This clonotype was recorded at least ten times. The antigen it recognizes is unknown. The input lacks base qualities; no much larger clone sits a single base away. Recombination joined TRBV20-1 with TRBJ2-1; the D gene assignment is ambiguous. This sequence originates from a woman aged 18-29 years with Graves' hyperthyroidism that later progressed to Graves' ophthalmopathy. The sequencing input was blood. The DNA reads TGCAGTGCCACCAGCTCCTACAATGAGCAGTTCTTC. This sequence encodes CSATSSYNEQFF.